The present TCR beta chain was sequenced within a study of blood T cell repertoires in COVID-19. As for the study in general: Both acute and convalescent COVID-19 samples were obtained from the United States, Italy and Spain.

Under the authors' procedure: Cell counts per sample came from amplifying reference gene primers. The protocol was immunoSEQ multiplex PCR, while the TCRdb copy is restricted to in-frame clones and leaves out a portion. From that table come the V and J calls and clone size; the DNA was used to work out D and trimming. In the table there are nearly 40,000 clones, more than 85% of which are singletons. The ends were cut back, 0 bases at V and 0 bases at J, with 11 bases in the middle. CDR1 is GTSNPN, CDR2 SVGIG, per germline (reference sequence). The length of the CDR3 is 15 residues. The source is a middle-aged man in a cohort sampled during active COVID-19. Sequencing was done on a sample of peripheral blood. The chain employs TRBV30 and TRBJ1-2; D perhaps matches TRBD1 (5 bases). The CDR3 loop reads CAWSVQTAANYGYTF. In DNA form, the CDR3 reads TGTGCCTGGAGTGTACAGACAGCTGCTAACTATGGCTACACCTTC.